These T cell receptor beta chains were read from a single sample in a study of T-cell reconstitution after alpha-beta-depleted transplantation in children. TCRdb reprocessed the PCR reads with MiXCR, giving one entry per CDR3 protein. The data show hundreds of thousands of distinct CDR3 sequences, about a tenth seen once. The specimen was PBMCs from the stem cell graft donor, collected from the stem cell graft. Source of these receptors: a human donor who donated a stem cell graft to a child with acute lymphoblastic leukemia. Both conserved end residues are part of each CDR3. D genes are given only for firm matches. The size of a clone is reported for some rows only, either as once, few or many, or as a class for expanded clones.

d_call clone_size j_call v_call cdr3_aa cdr3_nt
- - TRBJ2-2 TRBV10-2 CASGPRGELFF TGCGCCAGCGGCCCGAGGGGGGAGCTGTTTTTT
TRBD1 few TRBJ1-5 TRBV19 CASRGQGNQPQHF TGTGCCAGTAGGGGACAGGGCAATCAGCCCCAGCATTTT
- - TRBJ1-3 TRBV6-5 CASSRQPGRISGNTIYF TGTGCCAGCAGTCGCCAGCCGGGACGGATAAGTGGAAACACCATATATTTT
- many TRBJ2-1 TRBV12-3/TRBV12-4 CASSLVSSDEQFF TGTGCCAGCAGTTTAGTGAGCAGTGATGAGCAGTTCTTC
TRBD1 few TRBJ2-7 TRBV10-3 CAISGGRGSHEQYF TGTGCCATCAGCGGAGGCAGGGGGAGTCACGAGCAGTACTTC
- - TRBJ2-7 TRBV14 CASSQGNEYEQYF TGTGCCAGCAGCCAAGGCAATGAATACGAGCAGTACTTC
TRBD1 many TRBJ2-7 TRBV27 CASSGTGAYEQYF TGTGCCAGCAGCGGGACAGGGGCCTACGAGCAGTACTTC
- many TRBJ1-4 TRBV6-5 CASSYSRTTTNEKLFF TGTGCCAGCAGTTACAGCAGGACTACAACTAATGAAAAACTGTTTTTT
- - TRBJ2-7 TRBV3-1 CASSQAQGSPYEQYF TGTGCCAGCAGCCAGGCACAGGGTTCCCCCTACGAGCAGTACTTC
- many TRBJ1-2 TRBV5-1 CASSLVRGTSYGYTF TGCGCCAGCAGCTTGGTCCGGGGAACTAGCTATGGCTACACCTTC
TRBD1 many TRBJ2-1 TRBV10-3 CAIRTGTGNDNEQFF TGTGCCATCAGAACCGGGACAGGGAATGACAATGAGCAGTTCTTC
TRBD1 many TRBJ1-2 TRBV7-9 CASSPSAGTGDNYGYTF TGTGCCAGCAGCCCGTCAGCTGGGACAGGGGATAACTATGGCTACACCTTC
- - TRBJ1-1 TRBV3-1 CASRPRTGLNTEAFF TGTGCCAGCAGACCAAGGACGGGACTGAACACTGAAGCTTTCTTT
TRBD1 few TRBJ1-1 TRBV27 CASSPKTGEVIRNTEAFF TGTGCCAGCAGTCCCAAGACAGGGGAGGTAATCAGGAACACTGAAGCTTTCTTT
- few TRBJ2-7 TRBV5-1 CASSSNPRVYEQYF TGCGCCAGCAGCTCGAATCCCCGGGTGTACGAGCAGTACTTC
TRBD1 few TRBJ1-5 TRBV27 CASRGQGLNQPQHF TGTGCCAGCAGGGGACAGGGCCTAAATCAGCCCCAGCATTTT
TRBD1 - TRBJ2-1 TRBV9 CASSVGDRADEQFF TGTGCCAGCAGCGTAGGCGACAGGGCTGATGAGCAGTTCTTC